This TCR beta chain was sequenced during a study of T cells after posttransplantation cyclophosphamide. General study points: Blood and skin or GI T cell repertoires showed limited TRB overlap. TRB clonality was highly associated with recipient CMV seropositivity and reactivation. Donor CD8+ memory clones often dominated recipient blood repertoires at later times.

Busulfan-fludarabine conditioning, marrow transplant, and cyclophosphamide on days +3 and +4 were administered. Profiling relied on immunoSEQ multiplex PCR, and the TCRdb table lists in-frame clones only, not all of them. The sample has thousands of clones; around three quarters are singletons. Of note for this clone: Its antigen is unknown.

The TCR sequence derives from a male patient in his sixties who received an allogeneic stem cell transplant from an unrelated donor, was CMV-positive, and had no GVHD. Some T cells may have originated in the graft donor. The sequences come from PBMCs, collected after allogeneic stem cell transplant with posttransplant cyclophosphamide.

CDR3 in amino acids: CASSPPNTRGFNTQYF. As DNA, the CDR3 is TGTGCCAGCTCACCACCGAACACTAGGGGGTTTAATACGCAGTATTTT. The chain combines TRBV18 with TRBJ2-3; tentatively, D is TRBD1 (6 bases). This CDR3 comprises 16 residues. The V and J ends lost 0 bases and 7 bases respectively, with 17 bases between them. Looked up from germline, CDR1 is KGHSH and CDR2 is LQKENI.